These 5 T cell receptor beta chains were sequenced from one sample in a study of CD8+CD57+ T cells in acquired aplastic anemia. For sequencing, patients were chosen who had shown expansion of CD8+CD57+ cells by flow cytometry. Genomic DNA provided the template from which TCR beta VDJ and CDR3 profiles were obtained. TCRdb reprocessed the reads via MiXCR and lists one record per CDR3 protein. Of around 290,000 distinct CDR3 sequences in the sample, about three fifths are singletons; the top ten hold approximately 1.2%. Sequencing was performed on sorted CD4+, CD8+, or CD8+CD57+ T cells (not recorded which) from PBMCs. The receptor source for this set is a human donor with aplastic anemia.

A note on this clonotype: An end of the junction differs from the germline gene, which may be a read error. The chain couples TRBV2 to TRBJ2-2; D might be TRBD2 (5 bases). There are 14 residues in the CDR3. Germline assignment: CDR1 SNHLY and CDR2 FYNNEI. CDR3 nucleotides: TGTGCCAGCAGTGGTTTTCGGGGAACCGGGGAACTGCTTTTT. Its protein is CASSGFRGTGELLF.

CDR3: CSARLAGGHEQYF. The CDR3 DNA follows: TGCAGTGCTAGACTAGCGGGGGGCCACGAGCAGTACTTC. The chain recombines TRBV20-1 with TRBJ2-7; 11 bases fit TRBD2. This CDR3 is built from 13 residues. V trimming: 2 bases; J trimming: 5 bases; junction bases outside the gene matches: 2. Germline CDR1 and CDR2: DFQATT and SNEGSKA (reference sequence).

The chain uses TRBV14 and TRBJ1-2; D ambiguous. Trimming removed 3 bases at V and 4 bases at J, with 6 bases between. The CDR3 is made up of 12 amino acids. The germline V gene encodes CDR1 SGHDN and CDR2 FVKESK. CDR3 protein: CASSQDRYGYTF. In DNA form, the CDR3 reads TGTGCCAGCAGCCAGGATCGCTATGGCTACACCTTC.

This clonotype was seen repeatedly, ten times or more. The chain links TRBV7-8 to TRBJ2-7, with TRBD2 as a possible D gene (5 bases). The V end lost 1 base, the J end lost 1 base, and 8 bases lay between the germline ends. This CDR3 comprises 14 residues. The germline V gene encodes CDR1 SGHVS and CDR2 FQNEAQ. The CDR3 region is CASSLGRGSYEQYF. In DNA, the CDR3 is TGTGCCAGCAGCTTAGGACGGGGTTCCTACGAGCAGTACTTC.

The chain recombines TRBV11-2 with TRBJ1-5; 7 nucleotides align to TRBD1. V trimming: 3 bases; J trimming: 3 bases; junction bases outside the gene matches: 5. This CDR3 comprises 15 residues. The germline CDR1 and CDR2 sequences are SGHAT and FQNNGV. This CDR3 reads CASSFGQVDNQPQHF. In nucleotides, the CDR3 is TGTGCCAGCAGCTTCGGACAGGTTGACAATCAGCCCCAGCATTTT.